The text below deals with one T cell receptor (beta chain). What it binds is not known. The data originate from a study of cytomegalovirus exposure and HLA in healthy donors. The wider study: The Caucasian-associated ancestry cluster contained about 80% of the approximately 420 genotyped donors.

CDR1 and CDR2 (germline): MDHEN, SYDVKM. The CDR3 sequence is 14 residues long. V shed 6 bases and J shed 6 bases, with 14 bases lying between them. PCR employed 60 Vbeta and 13 Jbeta primers. Using immunoSEQ multiplex PCR, the repertoire was profiled, and TCRdb retains in-frame clones only, with some absent. The table lists tens of thousands of clones, over 60% of them singletons. Overall study results and limits: In an earlier analysis, most TCR beta V segments were productive about 87% or about 30% of the time.

Material: PBMCs. This chain links TRBV28 with TRBJ1-4; a weak D match, TRBD1 (6 bases). The clonotype was recovered from a woman in her forties or fifties in good health and CMV-seropositive. CDR3 region: CASRPQGADEKLFF. CDR3 nucleotide sequence: TGTGCCAGCAGACCACAGGGTGCGGATGAAAAACTGTTTTTT.